The 10 T cell receptor beta chains listed next were all sequenced from one sample in a study of OX40 agonist ivuxolimab in advanced cancers. TCRdb's copy holds only in-frame clones and misses some; the assay was immunoSEQ multiplex PCR. Of just over 30,000 clones detected, roughly 90% appear once; the ten largest clones hold 25% to 40%. The sequencing here drew on CD4+ or CD8+ T cells sorted from blood, taken in a trial of the OX40 agonist ivuxolimab. The receptors originated from an adult with an advanced solid tumor such as melanoma, head and neck, liver or kidney cancer.

This clone has a single count. CDR3 sequence: CASSAEDRGETQYF. CDR3 sequence (DNA): TGTGCCAGCAGCGCGGAGGACAGGGGAGAGACCCAGTACTTC. The chain joins TRBV9 to TRBJ2-5, with TRBD1 matching over 9 bases. From germline, CDR1 is SGDLS and CDR2 YYNGEE. The length of the CDR3 is 14 residues. Trimming at V came to 3 bases and at J to 4 bases, leaving 4 bases not matched to a gene.

This clone was found a few times. This sequence joins TRBV9 and TRBJ2-1; 12 bases are a match to TRBD2. CDR1 is SGDLS, CDR2 YYNGEE, per germline. V lost 4 bases, J lost 4 bases, and 6 bases stayed unmatched. The CDR3 totals 16 residues. The CDR3 loop reads CASSPWGTSGYNEQFF. DNA of the CDR3: TGTGCCAGCAGCCCCTGGGGGACTAGCGGGTACAATGAGCAGTTCTTC.

The chain recombines TRBV20-1 with TRBJ2-1; D unresolved. From germline, CDR1 is DFQATT and CDR2 SNEGSKA (reference sequence). The V and J ends lost 1 base and 9 bases respectively, with 7 bases between them. The CDR3 has 11 residues. The CDR3 is CSARGVGEQFF. The CDR3 region has the DNA TGCAGTGCTAGAGGGGTTGGTGAGCAGTTCTTC.

This clone has just one count. The chain joins TRBV2 to TRBJ2-1, with TRBD2 matching 7 bases. CDR3 length: 14 residues. CDR1 and CDR2 (germline): SNHLY, FYNNEI. Germline trimming cut 6 bases from V and 0 bases from J; bases unmatched to any gene: 2. The CDR3 nucleotides read TGTGCCAGCAGCGAGCGGGGCTCCTACAATGAGCAGTTCTTC. Translation: CASSERGSYNEQFF.

This chain joins TRBV5-1 and TRBJ2-1; D remains unclear. This CDR3 has 15 amino acids. Trimming shortened V by 0 bases and J by 0 bases, and 7 bases separated the two germline ends. Germline CDR1 SGHRS, CDR2 YFSETQ. CDR3 protein: CASSLGGSSYNEQFF. DNA of the CDR3: TGCGCCAGCAGCTTGGGTGGTAGCTCCTACAATGAGCAGTTCTTC. Full variable domain (missing parts from reference TRBV5-1 and TRBJ2-1): KAGVTQTPRYLIKTRGQQVTLSCSPISGHRSVSWYQQTPGQGLQFLFEYFSETQRNKGNFPGRFSGRQFSNSRSEMNVSTLELGDSALYLCASSLGGSSYNEQFFGPGTRLTVL.

The chain uses TRBV29-1 and TRBJ1-1; D is ambiguous. CDR1 is SQVTM, CDR2 ANQGSEA, per germline. The CDR3 runs to 13 residues. V lost 4 bases, J lost 2 bases, and 11 bases lay in between. DNA for the CDR3: TGCAGCGTTGGTCCCCCTCGAAACACTGAAGCTTTCTTT. This sequence encodes CSVGPPRNTEAFF.

The J gene is TRBJ1-1, the V gene TRBV28; maybe TRBD1 (5 bases). The CDR3 is 14 amino acids. CDR1 MDHEN and CDR2 SYDVKM come from the germline V gene. V was cut by 3 bases and J by 1 base, with 9 bases left in between. The CDR3 sequence: CASSLGVGNTEAFF. CDR3 in DNA: TGTGCCAGCAGTTTGGGGGTCGGGAACACTGAAGCTTTCTTT.

J is TRBJ2-1 and V is TRBV2, with D possibly TRBD2 on 7 matching bases. Between the trimmed V and J ends, which lost 11 bases and 7 bases, there was a span of 15 bases. There are 12 residues in the CDR3. Germline V gives CDR1 SNHLY, CDR2 FYNNEI. The CDR3 spells CASRGGRNEQFF. DNA of the CDR3: TGTGCCTCCCGCGGGGGCCGAAATGAGCAGTTCTTC. Together with reference TRBV2 and TRBJ2-1, the CDR3 gives the full variable domain: EPEVTQTPSHQVTQMGQEVILRCVPISNHLYFYWYRQILGQKVEFLVSFYNNEISEKSEIFDDQFSVERPDGSNFTLKIRSTKLEDSAMYFCASRGGRNEQFFGPGTRLTVL.

The rearrangement joins TRBV11-2 to TRBJ2-7, with D perhaps matching TRBD1 (6 bases). Trimming pared 2 bases from V and 3 bases from J, leaving 20 bases between. Germline V gene sequence: CDR1 SGHAT, CDR2 FQNNGV. The CDR3 runs 17 residues. The CDR3 region has the DNA TGTGCCAGCAGCTTATGGATTGTTGAGGGGGAGATCTACGAGCAGTACTTC. Its translation: CASSLWIVEGEIYEQYF.

The count of this clone is one. This chain uses TRBV9 with TRBJ2-1, with 7 bases that match TRBD2. The CDR3 loop spans 14 amino acids. Looked up from germline, CDR1 is SGDLS and CDR2 is YYNGEE. Germline trimming cut 0 bases from V and 7 bases from J; bases unmatched to any gene: 4. DNA for the CDR3: TGTGCCAGCAGCGTAGACGGTAGCGGGAATGAGCAGTTCTTC. It yields the protein CASSVDGSGNEQFF.